These 9 T cell receptor beta chains originate from one sample sequenced in a study of T cell responses to AZD1222 COVID-19 vaccine. TCRdb keeps only in-frame clones here, not all; method: immunoSEQ multiplex PCR. Among 150,000 to 200,000 clones listed, about 89% were seen once. The material was peripheral blood, obtained 28 days after the second AZD1222 dose. The receptor source for this set is an adult who received the AZD1222 COVID-19 vaccine.

The genes are TRBV29-1 and TRBJ1-2; 9 bases agree with TRBD1. Germline loops: CDR1 SQVTM, CDR2 ANQGSEA. V shed 6 bases and J 7 bases; nucleotides not matched to a gene: 12. The CDR3 contains 14 residues. CDR3 sequence: CSVPRQGGVGGYTF. The CDR3 DNA sequence: TGCAGCGTCCCCCGACAGGGGGGCGTGGGTGGCTACACCTTC.

This clone appeared a single time. The chain has TRBV27 and TRBJ2-5; TRBD2 matches at 7 bases. Trimming cost V 6 bases and J 2 bases; bases outside gene matches: 9. CDR1 MNHEY and CDR2 SMNVEV come from the germline V gene (reference sequence). The CDR3 has 15 residues. CDR3 DNA sequence: TGTGCCAGCAGCCGGATACCTAGCGGACAAGAGACCCAGTACTTC. This sequence encodes CASSRIPSGQETQYF.

This chain joins TRBV7-8 and TRBJ1-2; weak D call: TRBD1 (5 bases). V was clipped by 4 bases and J by 5 bases, with 11 bases between them. Germline V CDR1 and CDR2: SGHVS, FQNEAQ. This CDR3 is 13 amino acids long. In DNA, the CDR3 is TGTGCCAGCAGCTCTGGGGGAGCGTATGGCTACACCTTC. Encoded protein: CASSSGGAYGYTF.

The chain joins TRBV28 to TRBJ2-1; D not certain. The V end was cut by 4 bases, the J end by 0 bases, with 16 bases between. The CDR3 loop spans 17 amino acids. Germline lookup yields CDR1 MDHEN and CDR2 SYDVKM. DNA for the CDR3: TGTGCCAGCAGTTATCCGTTACCCGGAAGCTCCTACAATGAGCAGTTCTTC. As protein: CASSYPLPGSSYNEQFF.

CDR3 sequence: CASSLRGGLNTEAFF. CDR3 nucleotide sequence: TGCGCCAGCAGCTTGCGGGGGGGTCTGAACACTGAAGCTTTCTTT. The chain is built from TRBV5-1 and TRBJ1-1, with a weak D call TRBD1 (5 bases). The CDR3 length is 15 residues. Trimming took 1 base from V and 0 from J, leaving 10 bases between them. The germline CDR1 and CDR2 sequences are SGHRS and YFSETQ.

This chain joins TRBV19 and TRBJ2-7; D may be TRBD1 (6 bases). Trimming cost V 5 bases and J 3 bases, with 14 bases left between them. CDR1 is LNHDA, CDR2 SQIVND, per germline (reference sequence). The CDR3 sequence is 14 residues long. The CDR3 DNA sequence: TGTGCCAGTAGTCTTTTCCAGGGGAACTACGAGCAGTACTTC. Translating gives CASSLFQGNYEQYF.

The chain couples TRBV25-1 to TRBJ1-4; weak D call: TRBD1 (5 bases). The CDR3 contains 15 residues. CDR1 and CDR2 (germline): MGHDK, SYGVNS. Between the trimmed V and J ends, which lost 2 bases and 8 bases, there was a span of 15 bases. Here the CDR3 DNA reads TGTGCCAGCAGTGAACGGGGGAAGCTAGTAGAAAAACTGTTTTTT. This sequence encodes CASSERGKLVEKLFF.

This clone showed up just once. The V call is TRBV7-2, the J call TRBJ2-7; 8 bases match TRBD2. This CDR3 has 17 amino acids. Germline V gene sequence: CDR1 SGHTA, CDR2 FQGNSA. V dropped 6 bases and J dropped 2; count of bases not matched to a gene: 15. This chain's CDR3 is CASSLLPGLETAYEQYF. For the CDR3, the DNA is TGTGCCAGCAGTTTATTACCGGGACTAGAAACAGCCTACGAGCAGTACTTC.

J is TRBJ1-5 and V is TRBV4-3, with D possibly matching TRBD1 (6 bases). Trimming took 0 bases from V and 9 from J, leaving 12 bases between them. Germline CDR1 and CDR2: LGHNA and YSLEER. This CDR3 is 14 amino acids long. The CDR3 DNA reads as TGCGCCAGCAGCCAAGAGGCAGGGGTGAGGCCCCAGCATTTT. Its protein product is CASSQEAGVRPQHF.